The following is a TCR beta chain sequence with its context. Data came from immunoSEQ multiplex PCR; TCRdb stores just in-frame clones and leaves some out. The sample includes roughly 130,000 clones, around 90% seen only once; the top ten take roughly 2.5%. This sample was taken from a study of control samples from healthy donors and cancer patients. CDR3 length equals 14 residues. Germline V gene lookup returns CDR1 MNHEY and CDR2 SVGEGT. Between the trimmed V and J ends, which lost 4 bases and 0 bases, there was a span of 7 bases. This clonotype originated in a man aged 18-30 years in good health. The sample was blood. V is TRBV6-2 or TRBV6-3 and J is TRBJ2-1; D remains unclear. The CDR3 DNA reads as TGTGCCAGCAGTTTGAGCTACTCCTACAATGAGCAGTTCTTC. It is translated as CASSLSYSYNEQFF.